These 14 T cell receptor beta chains were sequenced from one sample in a study of blood T cell repertoires in COVID-19 (dated by TCRdb to 2020 to 2021). Library preparation used the immunoSEQ multiplex PCR assay. In its TCRdb copy, this immuneACCESS table keeps in-frame sequences only and misses some clones. Where compared with another copy, unresolved V genes explain less than half of these, and the others have no known cause. This sample has about 350,000 clones in its table, and 88% of those were observed once. The top ten clones comprise 0.85% to 1.3% of the sample. Sequences were obtained from PBMCs or T cells enriched from blood (not recorded which). These receptors came from a woman aged 25 to 39 who had been exposed to COVID-19.

This chain uses TRBV9 with TRBJ1-2; D is ambiguous. This CDR3 is built from 13 residues. Germline V lookup: CDR1 SGDLS, CDR2 YYNGEE. Trimming shortened V by 0 bases and J by 8 bases, and 11 bases separated the two germline ends. The CDR3 DNA reads as TGTGCCAGCAGCGTAGGAGCTGAATGGGGCTACACCTTC. Translated: CASSVGAEWGYTF.

CDR3 nucleotides: TGTGCCAGTACCCCCAGGGCGGGAAGGACCGGGGAGCTGTTTTTT. Protein: CASTPRAGRTGELFF. The V and J genes are TRBV19 and TRBJ2-2; possible D gene TRBD2, 6 bases. Deletions cut 7 bases from V and 5 bases from J, with 17 bases between. Germline-derived CDR1 and CDR2 are LNHDA and SQIVND (reference sequence). The CDR3 totals 15 residues.

The chain is built from TRBV19 and TRBJ2-7, with TRBD1 identical over 9 bases. Germline assignment: CDR1 LNHDA and CDR2 SQIVND (reference sequence). V shed 4 bases and J 2 bases; nucleotides not matched to a gene: 6. The CDR3 consists of 15 residues. The CDR3 bases are TGTGCCAGTAGTAGATTCGGGACAGGGACCTACGAGCAGTACTTC. It yields the protein CASSRFGTGTYEQYF.

J is TRBJ2-1 and V is TRBV12-3 or TRBV12-4; tentative D call: TRBD1 (6 bases). CDR3 size: 13 residues. V was cut by 6 bases and J by 10 bases, with 16 bases left in between. The CDR3 nucleotides are TGTGCCAGCAGCAGCCCTAGGGGGTACGAGCAGTTCTTC. It codes for CASSSPRGYEQFF.

This clone was observed a single time. V is TRBV19 and J is TRBJ2-7; D possibly corresponds to TRBD1 (6 bases). Germline loops: CDR1 LNHDA, CDR2 SQIVND (reference sequence). CDR3 length equals 14 residues. Between the trimmed V and J ends, which lost 4 bases and 6 bases, there was a span of 16 bases. CDR3 residues: CASSKEPTGFEQYF. In DNA, the CDR3 is TGTGCCAGTAGTAAAGAGCCCACAGGGTTCGAGCAGTACTTC.

The gene calls are TRBV7-3 and TRBJ2-1; 7 bases line up with TRBD2. Germline V gene data show CDR1 as SGHTA and CDR2 as FQGTGA. This CDR3 is 15 amino acids long. J gave up 4 bases and V 2 bases, and 5 bases lay outside the gene matches. The CDR3 here is CASSLWASGYNEQFF. CDR3 DNA sequence: TGTGCCAGCAGCTTATGGGCTAGCGGTTACAATGAGCAGTTCTTC.

The chain employs TRBV29-1 and TRBJ2-5; the match to TRBD1 covers 8 bases. The ends lost 5 bases at V and 4 bases at J; junction bases unmatched: 9. The CDR3 has 14 amino acids. Germline-derived CDR1 and CDR2 are SQVTM and ANQGSEA. CDR3 loop: CSVSETGGPETQYF. The CDR3 DNA follows: TGCAGCGTTTCGGAAACAGGGGGACCAGAGACCCAGTACTTC. Supplemented by reference TRBV29-1 and TRBJ2-5, the full variable domain reads SAVISQKPSRDICQRGTSLTIQCQVDSQVTMMFWYRQQPGQSLTLIATANQGSEATYESGFVIDKFPISRPNLTFSTLTVSNMSPEDSSIYLCSVSETGGPETQYFGPGTRLLVL.

The chain couples TRBV28 to TRBJ1-1, with 10 bases that match TRBD1. CDR3 length: 14 amino acids. V trimming: 6 bases; J trimming: 4 bases; junction bases outside the gene matches: 5. Germline V CDR1 and CDR2: MDHEN, SYDVKM. CDR3 coding DNA: TGTGCCAGCAGAGGGACAGGGGAAACCACTGAAGCTTTCTTT. Amino acid sequence: CASRGTGETTEAFF.

This chain connects TRBV3-1 (or the pseudogene TRBV3-2) to TRBJ2-2; a possible D gene is TRBD2 (7 bases). Per the germline V gene, CDR1 is LGHDT and CDR2 is YNNKEL (reference sequence). V gave up 4 bases and J gave up 3 bases, with 15 bases separating them. This CDR3 comprises 16 residues. The CDR3 DNA reads TGTGCCAGCAGCCTTATAGGGGGAGGGGACACCGGGGAGCTGTTTTTT. This gives the protein CASSLIGGGDTGELFF.

This rearrangement joins TRBV2 to TRBJ2-5, with 14 bases fitting TRBD2. From germline, CDR1 is SNHLY and CDR2 FYNNEI. The V segment lost 6 bases and the J segment 2 bases; nucleotides outside the gene matches: 11. This CDR3 has 18 residues. CDR3 loop: CASRTGGTSGSSQETQYF. DNA for the CDR3: TGTGCCAGCAGAACCGGAGGGACTAGCGGGAGTAGTCAAGAGACCCAGTACTTC.

The chain recombines TRBV12-3 or TRBV12-4 with TRBJ2-7; D possibly corresponds to TRBD1 (6 bases). The CDR3 has 13 residues. Trimming cost V 6 bases and J 2 bases, with 11 bases left between them. The CDR3 spells CASRKQGPYEQYF. CDR3 DNA: TGTGCCAGCAGGAAACAGGGCCCCTACGAGCAGTACTTC.

J is TRBJ2-1 and V is TRBV24-1; perhaps TRBD2 as D (7 bases). Trimming stripped 4 bases from V and 6 bases from J, with 15 bases between. The CDR3 consists of 15 residues. Germline assignment: CDR1 KGHDR and CDR2 SFDVKD. The CDR3 spells CATSDPGLGGNEQFF. DNA for the CDR3: TGTGCCACCAGTGACCCTGGACTAGGGGGCAATGAGCAGTTCTTC.

The chain is built from TRBV7-8 and TRBJ1-5; 7 bases agree with TRBD1. Germline CDR1 reads SGHVS; CDR2 reads FQNEAQ. The V segment lost 6 bases and the J segment 2 bases; nucleotides outside the gene matches: 7. The CDR3 length is 15 residues. The CDR3 here is CASRLDRVGNQPQHF. The CDR3 region has the DNA TGTGCCAGCAGACTCGACAGGGTCGGCAATCAGCCCCAGCATTTT.

This chain connects TRBV5-4 to TRBJ2-3, with 7 bases identical to TRBD1. The J segment lost 1 base and the V segment lost 4 bases, leaving 6 bases of the junction unmatched. This CDR3 spans 15 amino acids. Germline CDR1 and CDR2: SGHNT and YYREEE (reference sequence). Written as DNA, the CDR3 is TGTGCCAGCAGCCCTCCGAGGGGGCGCACAGATACGCAGTATTTT. Protein product: CASSPPRGRTDTQYF.